A single sample is the source of the 8 T cell receptor beta chains below, sequenced in a study of T cell changes during pregnancy in multiple sclerosis. Assay used: immunoSEQ multiplex PCR; TCRdb lists only in-frame clones, some missing. The sample comprises about 75,000 clones, 94% of which are singletons, and about 0.13% rests with the top ten. Specimen: CD4+ T cells from peripheral blood mononuclear cells, collected after pregnancy. These receptors all stem from a female donor with multiple sclerosis, enrolled in a pregnancy study.

The rearrangement uses TRBV28 and TRBJ1-2; D may be TRBD1 (6 bases). This CDR3 has 16 amino acids. V lost 6 bases, J lost 4 bases, and 21 bases lay in between. Germline CDR1 reads MDHEN; CDR2 reads SYDVKM. The CDR3 protein is CASRSGGASLSYGYTF. The DNA of the CDR3 is TGTGCCAGCAGGTCTGGGGGGGCGAGCCTTAGCTATGGCTACACCTTC.

This chain connects TRBV4-3 to TRBJ1-4, with D possibly TRBD1 on 5 matching bases. The CDR3 sequence is 16 residues long. V lost 1 base and J 3 bases, leaving 12 bases between the germline ends. Germline values: CDR1 LGHNA, CDR2 YSLEER. CDR3 residues: CASSQVLVGANEKLFF. The DNA for the CDR3 is TGCGCCAGCAGCCAAGTCCTCGTAGGGGCTAATGAAAAACTGTTTTTT.

The rearrangement links TRBV4-3 to TRBJ2-5; 7 nucleotides line up with TRBD1. The germline gives CDR1 LGHNA, CDR2 YSLEER. This CDR3 spans 15 amino acids. The ends lost 0 bases at V and 1 base at J; junction bases unmatched: 2. CDR3 protein: CASSQDYRGQETQYF. The CDR3 DNA is TGCGCCAGCAGCCAAGATTACAGGGGCCAAGAGACCCAGTACTTC.

This clone was found a few times. The rearrangement joins TRBV6-1 to TRBJ1-2; 11 bases align to TRBD1. V shed 2 bases, J shed 6 bases, and the junction held 5 bases outside the gene matches. Germline V gene data show CDR1 as MNHNS and CDR2 as SASEGT. The CDR3 has 15 residues. CDR3 residues: CASSEPGTGGDGYTF. In DNA form, the CDR3 reads TGTGCCAGCAGTGAACCAGGGACAGGGGGAGATGGCTACACCTTC.

The rearrangement links TRBV11-3 to TRBJ2-7; weak D call: TRBD2 (6 bases). This CDR3 spans 13 amino acids. The V gene's germline CDR1 is SGHNT and CDR2 YENEEA. Trimming took 6 bases from V and 5 from J, leaving 14 bases between them. The CDR3 DNA sequence: TGTGCCAGCAGTACGCGGGGCAATAACGAGCAGTACTTC. This codes for CASSTRGNNEQYF.

V and J are TRBV5-4 and TRBJ2-1; the D gene is possibly TRBD2 (6 bases). The CDR3 totals 18 residues. Trimming took off 0 bases at V and 1 base at J, with 17 bases between the two ends. Per germline, CDR1 SGHNT and CDR2 YYREEE (reference sequence). CDR3 in amino acids: CASSLALSSGYSYNEQFF. CDR3 sequence (DNA): TGTGCCAGCAGCTTGGCCCTTTCGAGCGGGTATTCCTACAATGAGCAGTTCTTC.

The V gene is TRBV19, the J gene TRBJ2-7; 13 bases map to TRBD2. CDR1 LNHDA and CDR2 SQIVND come from the germline V gene (reference sequence). The CDR3 sequence is 16 residues long. V shed 4 bases and J 4 bases; nucleotides not matched to a gene: 7. The chain's CDR3 is CASSRSGLAGVYEQYF. The CDR3 DNA reads as TGTGCCAGTAGTAGGAGCGGACTAGCGGGAGTATACGAGCAGTACTTC.

The genes are TRBV2 and TRBJ2-1; the D gene is possibly TRBD2 (5 bases). The CDR3 is 16 amino acids. The germline V and J ends were trimmed by 1 base and 1 base, with 11 bases remaining between them. Germline loops: CDR1 SNHLY, CDR2 FYNNEI. The CDR3 loop reads CASSEGELGSYNEQFF. The CDR3, as DNA: TGTGCCAGCAGTGAAGGAGAACTAGGATCCTACAATGAGCAGTTCTTC.